A selection of T cell receptor beta chains follows, all from one sample in a study of Ad26.COV2.S vaccination and SARS-CoV-2 variants. The protocol was immunoSEQ multiplex PCR, while the TCRdb copy is restricted to in-frame clones and leaves out a portion. The table records about 390,000 clones, approximately 91% of them present only once. The specimen comprised peripheral blood, sampled in a trial of Ad26.COV2.S vaccine versus placebo. The receptors come from a person between 18 and 65 years old who received the Ad26.COV2.S COVID-19 vaccine or a placebo. The CDR3 runs from the conserved cysteine through the conserved F or W. The D gene is left open where the match is weak. The size entry is marked missing in some rows and otherwise reads once, few, many or a size class.

CDR3 DNA: TGTGCCAGTAGCCGTTCCGTGGTGGGCAATCAGCCCCAGCATTTT
CDR3 protein: CASSRSVVGNQPQHF
D gene: NA
clone size: NA
J gene: TRBJ1-5
V gene: TRBV19

CDR3 DNA: TGTGCCAGCAGCCTAGCGGCGGGGGGACCCTACGAGCAGTACTTC
CDR3 protein: CASSLAAGGPYEQYF
D gene: TRBD2
clone size: NA
J gene: TRBJ2-7
V gene: TRBV7-8

CDR3 DNA: TGTGCCAGCAGTTCGATGACAGATACGCAGTATTTT
CDR3 protein: CASSSMTDTQYF
D gene: NA
clone size: NA
J gene: TRBJ2-3
V gene: TRBV28

CDR3 DNA: TGTGCCAGCAGTATGACAGTTCTAAGTGGCTACACCTTC
CDR3 protein: CASSMTVLSGYTF
D gene: NA
clone size: NA
J gene: TRBJ1-2
V gene: TRBV2

CDR3 DNA: TGTGCCAGCAGCCGATCCGGGACAGTTAACTATGGCTACACCTTC
CDR3 protein: CASSRSGTVNYGYTF
D gene: TRBD1
clone size: NA
J gene: TRBJ1-2
V gene: TRBV3-1/TRBV3-2

CDR3 DNA: TGTGCCAGCAGCCAACTGGAGACGGAGAACACTGAAGCTTTCTTT
CDR3 protein: CASSQLETENTEAFF
D gene: NA
clone size: NA
J gene: TRBJ1-1
V gene: TRBV3-1/TRBV3-2

CDR3 DNA: TGTGCTATCCGGGGCGCTAGCGGGAATTGGGAGACCCAGTACTTC
CDR3 protein: CAIRGASGNWETQYF
D gene: TRBD2
clone size: once
J gene: TRBJ2-5
V gene: TRBV2

CDR3 DNA: TGTGCCAGCAGCCAAGGGTCGGTTATGGACAATGAGCAGTTCTTC
CDR3 protein: CASSQGSVMDNEQFF
D gene: NA
clone size: NA
J gene: TRBJ2-1
V gene: TRBV3-1/TRBV3-2

CDR3 DNA: TGTGCCAGCACCCCCGGACAGGGGGCGGTCAGTAACTATGGCTACACCTTC
CDR3 protein: CASTPGQGAVSNYGYTF
D gene: TRBD1
clone size: few
J gene: TRBJ1-2
V gene: TRBV7-9

CDR3 DNA: TGTGCCAGCAGTAGCCAGATCTATCAGCCCCAGCATTTT
CDR3 protein: CASSSQIYQPQHF
D gene: NA
clone size: NA
J gene: TRBJ1-5
V gene: TRBV6-5

CDR3 DNA: TGTGCCAGCATGCCCTTAGGGGGCAGGAACAATGAGCAGTTCTTC
CDR3 protein: CASMPLGGRNNEQFF
D gene: TRBD1
clone size: NA
J gene: TRBJ2-1
V gene: TRBV11-2

CDR3 DNA: TGTGCCAGCAGCCGCCGCTCAGTCACAAACTATGGCTACACCTTC
CDR3 protein: CASSRRSVTNYGYTF
D gene: NA
clone size: once
J gene: TRBJ1-2
V gene: TRBV5-6

CDR3 DNA: TGTGCCAGCAGCCGTACCACCGGACGGGGGTACGAGCAGTACTTC
CDR3 protein: CASSRTTGRGYEQYF
D gene: NA
clone size: once
J gene: TRBJ2-7
V gene: TRBV5-4

CDR3 DNA: TGCGCCAGCTACAGGGCGGAGACCCAGTACTTC
CDR3 protein: CASYRAETQYF
D gene: NA
clone size: NA
J gene: TRBJ2-5
V gene: TRBV10-2

CDR3 DNA: TGTGCCAGCAGCTTAGATCCGGTCTTCGGACAGGGAGTTGGCTACACCTTC
CDR3 protein: CASSLDPVFGQGVGYTF
D gene: TRBD1
clone size: NA
J gene: TRBJ1-2
V gene: TRBV7-2

CDR3 DNA: TGTGCCAGCAAAACAGGGGAGGATACGCAGTATTTT
CDR3 protein: CASKTGEDTQYF
D gene: TRBD1
clone size: NA
J gene: TRBJ2-3
V gene: TRBV12-3/TRBV12-4

CDR3 DNA: TGTGCCATCAGTGCAGTAAGCAATCAGCCCCAGCATTTT
CDR3 protein: CAISAVSNQPQHF
D gene: NA
clone size: NA
J gene: TRBJ1-5
V gene: TRBV10-3

CDR3 DNA: TGCGCCAGCAGACGGGGAAGGAACACTGAAGCTTTCTTT
CDR3 protein: CASRRGRNTEAFF
D gene: NA
clone size: NA
J gene: TRBJ1-1
V gene: TRBV5-1

CDR3 DNA: TGTGCCAGCAGTTACTTGGCAGAAGCTTTCTTT
CDR3 protein: CASSYLAEAFF
D gene: NA
clone size: once
J gene: TRBJ1-1
V gene: TRBV6-5

CDR3 DNA: TGCGCCAGCAGCCCCCTTGTGACAGGGTCTCATGGCTACACCTTC
CDR3 protein: CASSPLVTGSHGYTF
D gene: TRBD1
clone size: NA
J gene: TRBJ1-2
V gene: TRBV5-1

CDR3 DNA: TGTGCCAGCAGCCAGAACGGGCAGTGGAATTCACCCCTCCACTTT
CDR3 protein: CASSQNGQWNSPLHF
D gene: NA
clone size: few
J gene: TRBJ1-6
V gene: TRBV7-9

CDR3 DNA: TGTGCCAGTCGGGAGACAGGGATGAACACTGAAGCTTTCTTT
CDR3 protein: CASRETGMNTEAFF
D gene: TRBD1
clone size: NA
J gene: TRBJ1-1
V gene: TRBV19

CDR3 DNA: TGTGCCAGCAGCTCCGGCCAGGGCCGACTAGCGGGGGCCGGGGAGCTGTTTTTT
CDR3 protein: CASSSGQGRLAGAGELFF
D gene: TRBD2
clone size: NA
J gene: TRBJ2-2
V gene: TRBV7-6

CDR3 DNA: TGTGCCAGCAGCCAAGAATGGGGGCTCGGAAACACCATATATTTT
CDR3 protein: CASSQEWGLGNTIYF
D gene: NA
clone size: NA
J gene: TRBJ1-3
V gene: TRBV14

CDR3 DNA: TGTGCCAGTTCCGCGGCGGGGCTTAACTACAATGAGCAGTTCTTC
CDR3 protein: CASSAAGLNYNEQFF
D gene: NA
clone size: NA
J gene: TRBJ2-1
V gene: TRBV10-3

CDR3 DNA: TGTGCCAGCAGTTTTCAGGGCGGGGGGGCCAACGTCCTGACTTTC
CDR3 protein: CASSFQGGGANVLTF
D gene: NA
clone size: NA
J gene: TRBJ2-6
V gene: TRBV27

CDR3 DNA: TGTGCCTGGAGGGACAGGGGAGGAATAGGGAGAAATTCACCCCTCCACTTT
CDR3 protein: CAWRDRGGIGRNSPLHF
D gene: TRBD1
clone size: NA
J gene: TRBJ1-6
V gene: TRBV30

CDR3 DNA: TGTGCCAGCAGCTTGAGGACAGGGACTAATGAAAAACTGTTTTTT
CDR3 protein: CASSLRTGTNEKLFF
D gene: TRBD1
clone size: few
J gene: TRBJ1-4
V gene: TRBV7-9

CDR3 DNA: TGTGCCAGCTCACCGCGGGAGGGGTCCTATGGCTACACCTTC
CDR3 protein: CASSPREGSYGYTF
D gene: NA
clone size: NA
J gene: TRBJ1-2
V gene: TRBV18

CDR3 DNA: TGCGCCAGCAGCTACGGCAGGGCTTACGAGCAGTACTTC
CDR3 protein: CASSYGRAYEQYF
D gene: NA
clone size: once
J gene: TRBJ2-7
V gene: TRBV5-1

CDR3 DNA: TGTGCCAGCAGCCGGCGGTTGGGCTCCTACGAGCAGTACTTC
CDR3 protein: CASSRRLGSYEQYF
D gene: NA
clone size: NA
J gene: TRBJ2-7
V gene: TRBV5-6

CDR3 DNA: TGTGCCAGCAGCTTTAACGTGAACACTGAAGCTTTCTTT
CDR3 protein: CASSFNVNTEAFF
D gene: NA
clone size: once
J gene: TRBJ1-1
V gene: TRBV13

CDR3 DNA: TGTGCCAGCAGCTTAGATCTTACCACAGATACGCAGTATTTT
CDR3 protein: CASSLDLTTDTQYF
D gene: NA
clone size: NA
J gene: TRBJ2-3
V gene: TRBV11-2

CDR3 DNA: TGTGCCAGCTCCCCGGGACACCTAGCAACTAATGAAAAACTGTTTTTT
CDR3 protein: CASSPGHLATNEKLFF
D gene: NA
clone size: NA
J gene: TRBJ1-4
V gene: TRBV18

CDR3 DNA: TGTGCCAGCTCACCCCGTGGGAGGATGAACTCCTATGGCTACACCTTC
CDR3 protein: CASSPRGRMNSYGYTF
D gene: NA
clone size: NA
J gene: TRBJ1-2
V gene: TRBV18

CDR3 DNA: TGTGCCAGCAGTTACGTCCAGAGAGGGCACTACGAGCAGTACTTC
CDR3 protein: CASSYVQRGHYEQYF
D gene: NA
clone size: NA
J gene: TRBJ2-7
V gene: TRBV6-6

CDR3 DNA: TGTGCCAGCTCACCAGGGACGGAAACCTACGAGCAGTACTTC
CDR3 protein: CASSPGTETYEQYF
D gene: NA
clone size: NA
J gene: TRBJ2-7
V gene: TRBV18

CDR3 DNA: TGTGCCAGCACCACAGGGTCCTATGGCTACACCTTC
CDR3 protein: CASTTGSYGYTF
D gene: NA
clone size: NA
J gene: TRBJ1-2
V gene: TRBV6-5

CDR3 DNA: TGTGCCAGCAGCAAAGGACAGGTGAACACCGGGGAGCTGTTTTTT
CDR3 protein: CASSKGQVNTGELFF
D gene: TRBD1
clone size: NA
J gene: TRBJ2-2
V gene: TRBV6-5

CDR3 DNA: TGTGCCAGCAGCGCCCGGCCGACTCCTAGCACAGATACGCAGTATTTT
CDR3 protein: CASSARPTPSTDTQYF
D gene: NA
clone size: NA
J gene: TRBJ2-3
V gene: TRBV4-2

CDR3 DNA: TGTGCCAGCAGCCCCCGTGAAGGGCTGAGGAGGACCATATATTTT
CDR3 protein: CASSPREGLRRTIYF
D gene: NA
clone size: NA
J gene: TRBJ1-3
V gene: TRBV11-2

CDR3 DNA: TGTGCCGGTCAGGGTTCAAGCGGCACCGGGGAGCTGTTTTTT
CDR3 protein: CAGQGSSGTGELFF
D gene: NA
clone size: NA
J gene: TRBJ2-2
V gene: TRBV30